The 3 T cell receptor beta chains presented below share a single source sample, sequenced in a study of HIV-infected patients and healthy controls (dated by TCRdb to 2014 to 2015). Since whole blood was used without any cell fractionation, the repertoire reflected all peripheral T cells in unsorted form. Library creation used 5' RACE. The data were produced on an Illumina MiSeq. 500 ng RNA was reverse transcribed with SuperScript III using primers against the alpha and beta constant regions. Separate alpha and beta chain libraries were made by chain-specific third strand synthesis with multiplexing indices. Through fastp at Q25 and MiXCR, TCRdb rebuilt clones from the public reads, retaining in-frame beta chains. One record per CDR3 amino acid sequence lists the most common genes and DNA. The sample yields about 18,000 distinct CDR3 sequences; roughly 9% were counted once. 5.5% to 7.5% of the sample belongs to the ten largest clones.

Sequencing used blood. These receptors came from an adult in good health.

This clonotype was seen a few times. The V gene is TRBV5-4, the J gene TRBJ2-1; TRBD2 agrees at 13 bases. The CDR3 extends over 16 amino acids. The junction had 7 bases not matched to a gene; V was cut back by 2 bases and J by 8 bases. Looked up from germline, CDR1 is SGHNT and CDR2 is YYREEE (reference sequence). In DNA, the CDR3 is TGTGCCAGCAGCTTAGGACTAGCGGGAGTCGCTGATGAGCAGTTCTTC. This sequence encodes CASSLGLAGVADEQFF.

This clonotype rates as medium-sized. The rearrangement uses TRBV27 and TRBJ1-1, with D hard to call. Germline V lookup: CDR1 MNHEY, CDR2 SMNVEV (reference sequence). Trimming left V 4 bases short and J 3 bases short, with 9 bases between. The CDR3 loop spans 13 amino acids. CDR3 DNA sequence: TGTGCCAGCAGTTCCAGGTCTTACACTGAAGCTTTCTTT. Translating it yields CASSSRSYTEAFF.

This clonotype showed up just a few times. This chain connects TRBV13 to TRBJ2-7; D is possibly TRBD2 (5 bases). V gave up 5 bases and J gave up 0 bases, with 17 bases separating them. Germline V CDR1 and CDR2: PRHDT, FYEKMQ (reference sequence). CDR3 length: 16 residues. For the CDR3, the DNA is TGTGCCAGCAGCACCAATGGACTGCTGAGCTCCTACGAGCAGTACTTC. It specifies CASSTNGLLSSYEQYF. The entire variable domain, with the rest obtained from reference TRBV13 and TRBJ2-7, is as follows: AAGVIQSPRHLIKEKRETATLKCYPIPRHDTVYWYQQGPGQDPQFLISFYEKMQSDKGSIPDRFSAQQFSDYHSELNMSSLELGDSALYFCASSTNGLLSSYEQYFGPGTRLTVT.